The present T cell receptor beta chain was sequenced within a study of shared clonotypes between healthy human individuals. Across the study: Samples came from a couple of female and three male donors aged 18 to 49.

This clone was detected only once. No antigen is known for it. Broader study findings: Relative to clonotypes present in all four donors, those not shared had lower generation probabilities.

The germline V gene encodes CDR1 MNHNS and CDR2 SASEGT. The CDR3 has 13 residues. V lost 10 bases and J lost 5; bases outside the gene matches: 10. The authors distributed each subset's genomic DNA evenly over several immunoSEQ plates. Per sorted-subset replicate PCR, input was 150 to 250 ng DNA, representing around 28,000 T cell genomes. Generated by immunoSEQ multiplex PCR, the TCRdb table keeps only in-frame clones and is missing some. Among over a million clones, roughly 80% were seen once, and the ten largest hold 1.4% to 1.5%. The clonotype originates from a young man in good health. The sample taken for sequencing was memory CD4+ T cells sorted from blood. The subset: CD45RA-negative fraction. The V call is TRBV6-1, the J call TRBJ2-7, with 8 bases matching TRBD1. The CDR3 DNA reads as TGTGCCACCCAGGGCAGGGGGCACGACGAGCAGTACTTC. Protein sequence: CATQGRGHDEQYF.